These 20 T cell receptor beta chains share one sample of origin, sequenced in a study of OX40 agonist ivuxolimab in advanced cancers. TCRdb's copy holds only in-frame clones and misses some; the assay was immunoSEQ multiplex PCR. The table lists about 43,000 clones, approximately 86% of them singletons. Material: CD4+ or CD8+ T cells sorted from blood, obtained in a trial of the OX40 agonist ivuxolimab. These receptors came from an adult with an advanced solid tumor such as melanoma, head and neck, liver or kidney cancer.

The genes are TRBV7-6 and TRBJ1-2; TRBD1 might be the D (5 bases). V lost 4 bases and J lost 7, with 13 bases in between. Germline values: CDR1 SGHVS, CDR2 FNYEAQ. This CDR3 comprises 13 residues. The CDR3 loop reads CASSSEGFIGYTF. The CDR3, as DNA: TGTGCCAGCAGCTCCGAGGGGTTTATTGGCTACACCTTC.

The rearrangement joins TRBV5-4 to TRBJ2-1; D gene uncertain. Trimming took off 1 base at V and 3 bases at J, with 8 bases between the two ends. In germline, CDR1 is SGHNT, CDR2 YYREEE (reference sequence). The CDR3 spans 14 residues. The CDR3 region is CASSLPEGYNEQFF. CDR3 nucleotides: TGTGCCAGCAGCTTGCCCGAAGGCTACAATGAGCAGTTCTTC.

V gene TRBV6-1 combines with J gene TRBJ1-3; D is undetermined. The germline CDR1 and CDR2 sequences are MNHNS and SASEGT. Deletions cut 5 bases from V and 7 bases from J, with 12 bases between. The CDR3 spans 13 residues. In DNA form, the CDR3 reads TGTGCCAGCAGTTGGGCGTGGGCCAACACCATATATTTT. Translated: CASSWAWANTIYF.

The CDR3 here is CASSESASGGAYGETQYF. The CDR3 bases are TGCGCCAGCAGTGAGTCGGCCAGCGGGGGGGCATATGGGGAGACCCAGTACTTC. The J gene is TRBJ2-5, the V gene TRBV10-1, with 10 nucleotides matching TRBD2. V shed 0 bases and J 5 bases; nucleotides not matched to a gene: 12. CDR1 is WNHNN and CDR2 is SYGVQD in the germline V gene (reference sequence). The CDR3 contains 18 residues.

The CDR3 DNA reads as TGTGCCAGCAGCCAAACAGGGGCAAAGGGGGAGCAGTACTTC. Encoded protein: CASSQTGAKGEQYF. The chain uses TRBV11-2 and TRBJ2-7, with TRBD1 matching 7 bases. The junction had 11 bases not matched to a gene; V was cut back by 5 bases and J by 7 bases. The germline V gene encodes CDR1 SGHAT and CDR2 FQNNGV. This CDR3 is built from 14 residues.

The chain links TRBV9 to TRBJ2-5; tentatively, D is TRBD2 (7 bases). Germline V gene sequence: CDR1 SGDLS, CDR2 YYNGEE. The CDR3 covers 15 residues. Trimming removed 0 bases from V and 4 bases from J, with 13 bases in between. CDR3 amino acids: CASSVGRGGLETQYF. Written as DNA, the CDR3 is TGTGCCAGCAGCGTAGGTAGGGGGGGCCTAGAGACCCAGTACTTC.

This clone was seen more than once but under ten times. The chain employs TRBV2 and TRBJ2-7, with D maybe TRBD2 (6 bases). V was pared by 3 bases and J by 1 base, with 13 bases between. The CDR3 spans 15 residues. CDR1 is SNHLY and CDR2 is FYNNEI in the germline V gene. CDR3 sequence: CASSDAGPPSYEQYF. The CDR3 DNA is TGTGCCAGCAGTGATGCGGGGCCACCGTCCTACGAGCAGTACTTC.

This clone showed up just a few times. The chain recombines TRBV28 with TRBJ1-1; 8 bases are a match to TRBD1. V lost 3 bases to trimming and J lost 1 base; unmatched junction nucleotides: 4. CDR3 size: 15 residues. In germline, CDR1 is MDHEN, CDR2 SYDVKM. CDR3 protein: CASSFPGTGNTEAFF. The CDR3 DNA reads TGTGCCAGCAGTTTCCCCGGGACAGGGAACACTGAAGCTTTCTTT.

This clone appeared a few times. This CDR3 is CASSPAVGTEAFF. CDR3 in DNA: TGTGCCAGCTCTCCTGCTGTAGGCACTGAAGCTTTCTTT. V usage is TRBV18 and J usage is TRBJ1-1; no clear D gene. The V end lost 6 bases, the J end lost 4 bases, and 12 bases lay between the germline ends. From germline, CDR1 is KGHSH and CDR2 LQKENI. The CDR3 is made up of 13 amino acids.

The chain carries TRBV4-1 and TRBJ2-7, with 7 bases matching TRBD2. With 0 bases clipped from V and 8 bases from J, the junction kept 13 bases outside the gene matches. This CDR3 is built from 16 residues. Germline V gives CDR1 MGHRA, CDR2 YSYEKL. The CDR3 region is CASSQDAGLEFTKQYF. The CDR3 DNA reads as TGCGCCAGCAGCCAAGATGCCGGACTAGAATTTACGAAGCAGTACTTC.

The V and J genes are TRBV9 and TRBJ2-2, with D possibly TRBD2 on 5 matching bases. The length of the CDR3 is 16 residues. V shed 0 bases and J shed 4 bases, with 13 bases lying between them. Germline V lookup: CDR1 SGDLS, CDR2 YYNGEE. The CDR3 spells CASSVDAGGSTGELFF. The CDR3 DNA reads as TGTGCCAGCAGCGTAGATGCAGGAGGTAGCACCGGGGAGCTGTTTTTT. The full variable domain, in which reference TRBV9 and TRBJ2-2 provide the parts outside the CDR3, is DSGVTQTPKHLITATGQRVTLRCSPRSGDLSVYWYQQSLDQGLQFLIQYYNGEERAKGNILERFSAQQFPDLHSELNLSSLELGDSALYFCASSVDAGGSTGELFFGEGSRLTVL.

CDR3 DNA: TGCGCCAGCAGCCCGCAGGGTACCGAGCAGTACTTC. Amino acid sequence: CASSPQGTEQYF. V and J are TRBV5-1 and TRBJ2-5, with D maybe TRBD1 (5 bases). Gene TRBJ2-7 matches the end of the DNA better, so the J call may be wrong. CDR3 size: 12 residues. Germline-derived CDR1 and CDR2 are SGHRS and YFSETQ.

The chain couples TRBV11-2 to TRBJ2-7; D gene unclear. The V gene lost 7 bases and the J gene lost 1 base, with 17 bases spanning the gap. This CDR3 has 15 amino acids. Germline V gives CDR1 SGHAT, CDR2 FQNNGV. This CDR3 reads CASTSSVSSSYEQYF. The CDR3 DNA sequence: TGTGCCAGCACCAGTTCGGTGTCATCGTCCTACGAGCAGTACTTC.

The chain links TRBV4-3 to TRBJ2-7, with TRBD1 as a possible D gene (5 bases). V was trimmed by 4 bases and J by 2 bases, leaving 9 bases between them. The germline V gene has CDR1 LGHNA and CDR2 YSLEER. CDR3 length: 13 residues. The CDR3 protein is CASSLDRPYEQYF. CDR3 bases: TGCGCCAGCAGCCTTGACAGACCCTACGAGCAGTACTTC.

V and J are TRBV7-3 and TRBJ2-5; 9 nucleotides line up with TRBD1. The J call could be wrong; TRBJ2-7 is a better fit for the DNA end. The CDR3 contains 15 residues. Germline V gives CDR1 SGHTA, CDR2 FQGTGA. Written as DNA, the CDR3 is TGTGCCAGCAGCGAGACAGGGGGAAGCTCCTACGAGCAGTACTTC. Its translation: CASSETGGSSYEQYF.

V usage is TRBV5-4 and J usage is TRBJ2-6; D is uncertain. The length of the CDR3 is 17 residues. Germline values: CDR1 SGHNT, CDR2 YYREEE (reference sequence). V gave up 3 bases and J gave up 0 bases, with 13 bases separating them. DNA for the CDR3: TGTGCCAGCAGCTACAGTATAGGATCCTCTGGGGCCAACGTCCTGACTTTC. The encoded protein is CASSYSIGSSGANVLTF.

The chain recombines TRBV7-3 with TRBJ2-7; D is uncertain. The germline V and J ends were trimmed by 5 bases and 2 bases, with 16 bases remaining between them. The length of the CDR3 is 15 residues. The V gene's germline CDR1 is SGHTA and CDR2 FQGTGA. This CDR3 reads CASSPSSSLAYEQYF. The CDR3 nucleotides read TGTGCCAGCAGCCCCAGCTCATCCCTGGCCTACGAGCAGTACTTC.

The V call is TRBV6-5, the J call TRBJ2-6; D is possibly TRBD1 (5 bases). This CDR3 has 15 residues. The germline V gene encodes CDR1 MNHEY and CDR2 SVGAGI. Trimming left V 6 bases short and J 1 base short, with 10 bases between. The chain's CDR3 is CASRPPGSGANVLTF. Written as DNA, the CDR3 is TGTGCCAGCAGACCCCCAGGGTCTGGGGCCAACGTCCTGACTTTC.

A single count supports this clone. In nucleotides, the CDR3 is TGCGCCAGCAGCTTGACCGTCGGGGGGAACACTGAAGCTTTCTTT. This codes for CASSLTVGGNTEAFF. The chain combines TRBV5-1 with TRBJ1-1; D is possibly TRBD1 (5 bases). The germline V gene has CDR1 SGHRS and CDR2 YFSETQ. The CDR3 is made up of 15 amino acids. The germline V and J ends were trimmed by 1 base and 1 base, with 11 bases remaining between them.

V gene TRBV6-5 combines with J gene TRBJ2-1; TRBD2 aligns across 9 bases. Looked up from germline, CDR1 is MNHEY and CDR2 is SVGAGI. The CDR3 loop spans 15 amino acids. After removal of 7 bases from V and 9 bases from J, the junction contained 13 bases not matched to a gene. CDR3 sequence (DNA): TGTGCCAGCACCCCCCGCGGGAGGGCAGGCGTTGAGCAGTTCTTC. Its protein is CASTPRGRAGVEQFF.